These 14 T cell receptor beta chains originate from one sample sequenced in a study of blood T cell repertoires in COVID-19 (dated by TCRdb to between 2020 and 2021). The library was prepared using the immunoSEQ multiplex PCR assay. Here the immuneACCESS table is served through TCRdb, limited to in-frame sequences with V and J called. Missing clones are a known gap in these copies; in checked studies unresolved V genes cover under half, and the rest lacks a known reason. The sample yields approximately 96,000 clones; about 90% were counted once. The ten largest clones take up 4% to 5% of the sample. Sequenced material: peripheral blood. The source is a human donor with COVID-19, enrolled during active disease. The donor label of this sample is uncertain.

The chain recombines TRBV7-6 with TRBJ2-7; TRBD1 agrees at 7 bases. Germline lookup yields CDR1 SGHVS and CDR2 FNYEAQ. The CDR3 contains 14 residues. V shed 5 bases and J 0 bases; nucleotides not matched to a gene: 4. Written as DNA, the CDR3 is TGTGCCAGCAGCCCAGGGGGTACCTCCTACGAGCAGTACTTC. This gives the protein CASSPGGTSYEQYF.

The V call is TRBV5-1, the J call TRBJ1-1, with D tentatively TRBD1 (5 bases). Germline V gene data show CDR1 as SGHRS and CDR2 as YFSETQ. Trimming took 4 bases from V and 0 from J, leaving 10 bases between them. The CDR3 is made up of 14 amino acids. CDR3 residues: CASSGVTVNTEAFF. Written as DNA, the CDR3 is TGCGCCAGCAGCGGAGTGACAGTGAACACTGAAGCTTTCTTT.

This clone appeared a single time. This chain connects TRBV30 to TRBJ2-3; 7 bases align to TRBD2. The CDR3 is made up of 15 amino acids. Per germline, CDR1 GTSNPN and CDR2 SVGIG (reference sequence). J gave up 6 bases and V 4 bases, and 13 bases lay outside the gene matches. The CDR3 sequence is CAWTRRWEGSDTQYF. The CDR3 DNA sequence: TGTGCCTGGACAAGGAGGTGGGAGGGTTCCGATACGCAGTATTTT.

This chain connects TRBV5-4 to TRBJ2-7; possibly TRBD2 for D (6 bases). The CDR3 is made up of 14 amino acids. Trimming removed 4 bases at V and 0 bases at J, with 11 bases between. The germline V gene has CDR1 SGHNT and CDR2 YYREEE (reference sequence). This CDR3 is CASSHRGSSYEQYF. Written as DNA, the CDR3 is TGTGCCAGCAGCCATCGGGGGAGCTCCTACGAGCAGTACTTC.

The chain combines TRBV19 with TRBJ1-5, with D unresolved. Germline V gene sequence: CDR1 LNHDA, CDR2 SQIVND (reference sequence). Trimming took 4 bases from V and 3 from J, leaving 10 bases between them. CDR3 size: 14 residues. The CDR3 here is CASSRMGDNQPQHF. CDR3 nucleotides: TGTGCCAGTAGTAGGATGGGCGACAATCAGCCCCAGCATTTT.

CDR3 region: CASSLEAGDRKLFF. The CDR3 coding sequence is TGTGCCAGCAGCTTAGAGGCAGGGGATCGGAAACTGTTTTTT. The V call is TRBV11-2, the J call TRBJ1-4, with a weak D call TRBD1 (6 bases). The germline V gene encodes CDR1 SGHAT and CDR2 FQNNGV. The CDR3 loop spans 14 amino acids. The germline V and J ends were trimmed by 0 bases and 11 bases, with 13 bases remaining between them.

V is TRBV5-3 and J is TRBJ1-5; tentatively, D is TRBD1 (5 bases). TRBV5-3 is placed among ORFs of uncertain function. The CDR3 consists of 15 residues. Trimming shortened V by 2 bases and J by 3 bases, and 12 bases separated the two germline ends. The CDR3 sequence: CARSLPDRNNQPQHF. In DNA, the CDR3 is TGTGCCAGAAGCTTACCCGACAGAAACAATCAGCCCCAGCATTTT.

V is TRBV19 and J is TRBJ2-1, with 7 positions matching TRBD1. The V and J ends lost 5 bases and 6 bases, in that order; junction bases with no gene match: 16. Germline CDR1 reads LNHDA; CDR2 reads SQIVND (reference sequence). The CDR3 loop spans 17 amino acids. CDR3 DNA sequence: TGTGCCAGTAGTGCCCGCCCGAAGGGGGCCTACGGCAATGAGCAGTTCTTC. Protein product: CASSARPKGAYGNEQFF.

This chain joins TRBV9 and TRBJ1-1; TRBD1 aligns across 7 bases. The J segment lost 0 bases and the V segment lost 4 bases, leaving 9 bases of the junction unmatched. The CDR3 spans 16 residues. Germline lookup yields CDR1 SGDLS and CDR2 YYNGEE. CDR3 loop: CASSKTGTVMNTEAFF. The CDR3 DNA reads TGTGCCAGCAGCAAAACCGGGACAGTAATGAACACTGAAGCTTTCTTT.

The gene calls are TRBV30 and TRBJ1-2; 9 nucleotides line up with TRBD1. Trimming cost V 4 bases and J 0 bases; bases outside gene matches: 6. This CDR3 has 15 amino acids. Germline lookup yields CDR1 GTSNPN and CDR2 SVGIG (reference sequence). For the CDR3, the DNA is TGTGCCTGGACCGACAGGGGGGCTACTAACTATGGCTACACCTTC. It encodes CAWTDRGATNYGYTF.

This chain joins TRBV19 and TRBJ1-5; TRBD1 is a possible D gene (6 bases). This CDR3 contains 15 residues. Trimming cost V 11 bases and J 2 bases, with 19 bases left between them. Germline V gives CDR1 LNHDA, CDR2 SQIVND (reference sequence). In DNA form, the CDR3 reads TGTGCCGCGAACTCAGGGGTGGGCCGCAATCAGCCCCAGCATTTT. The encoded protein is CAANSGVGRNQPQHF.

The rearrangement uses TRBV5-4 and TRBJ2-2; 9 positions match TRBD2. The CDR3 has 16 amino acids. The J segment lost 0 bases and the V segment lost 4 bases, leaving 4 bases of the junction unmatched. CDR1 and CDR2 (germline): SGHNT, YYREEE (reference sequence). The CDR3 region is CASSPGLAPNTGELFF. CDR3 in DNA: TGTGCCAGCAGCCCCGGACTAGCGCCGAACACCGGGGAGCTGTTTTTT.

This chain joins TRBV19 and TRBJ1-5, with 9 bases identical to TRBD1. The CDR3 extends over 16 amino acids. Germline CDR1 and CDR2: LNHDA and SQIVND (reference sequence). J was trimmed by 3 bases and V by 5 bases; bases with no gene match: 8. The CDR3 sequence: CASSAGTGPSNQPQHF. The CDR3 nucleotides read TGTGCCAGTAGTGCTGGGACAGGGCCTTCCAATCAGCCCCAGCATTTT.

The rearrangement links TRBV30 to TRBJ1-5; unclear D gene. The ends were cut back, 3 bases at V and 5 bases at J, with 11 bases in the middle. In germline, CDR1 is GTSNPN, CDR2 SVGIG (reference sequence). This CDR3 contains 13 residues. CDR3 sequence (DNA): TGTGCCTGGAGCGGGGATACTTATCAGCCCCAGCATTTT. Amino acids: CAWSGDTYQPQHF.